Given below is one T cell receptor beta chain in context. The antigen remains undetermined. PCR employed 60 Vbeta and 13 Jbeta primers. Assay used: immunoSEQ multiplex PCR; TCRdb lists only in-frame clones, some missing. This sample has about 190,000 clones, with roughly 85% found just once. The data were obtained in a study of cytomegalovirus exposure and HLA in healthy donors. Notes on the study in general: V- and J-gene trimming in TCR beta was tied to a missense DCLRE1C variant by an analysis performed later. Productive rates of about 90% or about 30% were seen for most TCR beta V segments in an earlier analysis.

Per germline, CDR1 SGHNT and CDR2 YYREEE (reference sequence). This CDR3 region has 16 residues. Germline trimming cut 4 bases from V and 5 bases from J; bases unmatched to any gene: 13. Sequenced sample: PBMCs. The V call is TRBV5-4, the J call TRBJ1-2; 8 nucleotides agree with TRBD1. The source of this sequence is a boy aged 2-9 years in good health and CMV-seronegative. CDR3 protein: CASSLLLDRGGYGYTF. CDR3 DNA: TGTGCCAGCAGCCTCCTGCTTGACAGGGGTGGTTATGGCTACACCTTC.